The source of this T cell receptor (beta chain) is a study of blood T cell repertoires in COVID-19. The overall study: Nucleic acid was either cDNA or gDNA, and it came from T cells, B-cell-depleted T cells, or PBMCs.

Authors' processing steps: Amplification of reference gene primers provided the estimated nucleated cell counts. TCRdb's table, derived via immunoSEQ multiplex PCR, lists solely in-frame clones and lacks some. That table gives V, J and clone size, and the DNA gave D and trimming. Of around 200,000 clones in the sample, more than 80% are singletons; the top ten hold around 1.3%. The germline CDR1 and CDR2 sequences are LNHDA and SQIVND (reference sequence). The V segment lost 2 bases and the J segment 4 bases; nucleotides outside the gene matches: 1. The CDR3 length is 14 residues. V and J are TRBV19 and TRBJ2-3; 9 bases are shared with TRBD2. The origin of this receptor is a woman younger than 45 with COVID-19, enrolled during active disease. The sequencing sample was made of peripheral blood. CDR3 loop: CASSIPSGADTQYF. Written as DNA, the CDR3 is TGTGCCAGTAGTATACCTAGCGGGGCAGATACGCAGTATTTT.